What follows are 15 T cell receptor beta chains derived from one specimen sequenced in a study of CD8 T cells in acute hepatitis C reinfection. Method: immunoSEQ multiplex PCR; TCRdb's copy keeps in-frame clones and lacks some. The table lists approximately 40,000 clones, 70% to 90% of them singletons, with over 9.5% in the top ten. Time point here: naive CD8 control sorted from an acute-time-point sample. Sequenced sample: naive CD8+ T cells from PBMCs. These receptors all stem from a young woman who spontaneously cleared hepatitis C infection.

V usage is TRBV25-1 and J usage is TRBJ1-1; 10 nucleotides match TRBD1. This CDR3 has 14 amino acids. The V gene end was trimmed by 4 bases and the J gene end by 9 bases; junction bases not matched to a gene: 8. The germline CDR1 and CDR2 sequences are MGHDK and SYGVNS. The CDR3 DNA is TGTGCCAGCAGTGTGTTTGGGACAGGGGAGCAAGCTTTCTTT. It specifies CASSVFGTGEQAFF.

In nucleotides, the CDR3 is TGTGCCAGCAGCGCAACAGGGAGGACCTACGAGCAGTACTTC. Protein: CASSATGRTYEQYF. The J gene is TRBJ2-7, the V gene TRBV9, with D tentatively TRBD1 or TRBD2 (6 bases each). The germline V and J ends were trimmed by 3 bases and 2 bases, with 12 bases remaining between them. CDR3 size: 14 residues. Germline V gives CDR1 SGDLS, CDR2 YYNGEE.

The chain recombines TRBV4-1 with TRBJ2-7; D is ambiguous. The CDR3 runs to 14 residues. The V gene's germline CDR1 is MGHRA and CDR2 YSYEKL. Deletions cut 5 bases from V and 2 bases from J, with 13 bases between. In DNA, the CDR3 is TGCGCCAGCAGCGTACCCAAGGTACCCTACGAGCAGTACTTC. It translates to CASSVPKVPYEQYF.

This clone was detected once. The chain recombines TRBV4-2 with TRBJ2-2; D is unclear. V was clipped by 4 bases and J by 7 bases, with 13 bases between them. In germline, CDR1 is LGHNA, CDR2 YNFKEQ. CDR3 length equals 14 residues. The CDR3, as DNA: TGTGCCAGCAGCCCCCCTCGGCTAGGCGGGGAGCTGTTTTTT. Amino acids: CASSPPRLGGELFF.

The gene calls are TRBV11-2 and TRBJ1-1; maybe TRBD1 (5 bases). This CDR3 is built from 14 residues. V was pared by 2 bases and J by 1 base, with 8 bases between. Per germline, CDR1 SGHAT and CDR2 FQNNGV. CDR3 sequence: CASSLTGENTEAFF. The CDR3 DNA sequence: TGTGCCAGCAGCTTAACAGGAGAGAACACTGAAGCTTTCTTT. The variable domain in full, with the rest retrieved from reference TRBV11-2 and TRBJ1-1, is EAGVAQSPRYKIIEKRQSVAFWCNPISGHATLYWYQQILGQGPKLLIQFQNNGVVDDSQLPKDRFSAERLKGVDSTLKIQPAKLEDSAVYLCASSLTGENTEAFFGQGTRLTVV.

The chain recombines TRBV25-1 with TRBJ1-3, with 9 bases fitting TRBD1. The CDR3 consists of 16 residues. Losses at the gene ends were 3 bases for V and 2 bases for J; bases not matched to a gene: 5. Germline CDR1 and CDR2: MGHDK and SYGVNS. CDR3 protein: CASSEMDRGPGNTIYF. The CDR3 bases are TGTGCCAGCAGTGAGATGGACAGGGGCCCTGGAAACACCATATATTTT.

The chain carries TRBV7-2 and TRBJ1-1, with D possibly being TRBD1 (6 bases). The germline V gene has CDR1 SGHTA and CDR2 FQGNSA. V dropped 3 bases and J dropped 4 bases, with 12 bases sitting between them. This CDR3 region has 14 residues. Written as DNA, the CDR3 is TGTGCCAGCAGCTTTCAGACAGGATCCACTGAAGCTTTCTTT. It encodes CASSFQTGSTEAFF. Combining the CDR3 with reference TRBV7-2 and TRBJ1-1 gives the whole variable domain GAGVSQSPSNKVTEKGKDVELRCDPISGHTALYWYRQSLGQGLEFLIYFQGNSAPDKSGLPSDRFSAERTGGSVSTLTIQRTQQEDSAVYLCASSFQTGSTEAFFGQGTRLTVV.

The rearrangement uses TRBV7-3 and TRBJ2-3; 12 bases map to TRBD2. CDR1 and CDR2 from the germline V gene are SGHTA and FQGTGA. This CDR3 comprises 14 residues. V lost 3 bases, J lost 8 bases, and 3 bases stayed unmatched. Written as DNA, the CDR3 is TGTGCCAGCAGCTTGACTAGCGGGAGCGGTACGCAGTATTTT. Encoded protein: CASSLTSGSGTQYF. Full variable domain (remainder filled in from reference TRBV7-3 and TRBJ2-3): GAGVSQTPSNKVTEKGKYVELRCDPISGHTALYWYRQSLGQGPEFLIYFQGTGAADDSGLPNDRFFAVRPEGSVSTLKIQRTERGDSAVYLCASSLTSGSGTQYFGPGTRLTVL.

The chain couples TRBV10-1 to TRBJ2-5, with TRBD2 identical over 13 bases. Germline CDR1 WNHNN, CDR2 SYGVQD (reference sequence). This CDR3 has 16 residues. The trim removed 0 bases at V and 4 bases at J, leaving 2 bases unmatched. Written as DNA, the CDR3 is TGCGCCAGCAGTGAGTCGACTAGCGGGAGGCGAGAGACCCAGTACTTC. It specifies CASSESTSGRRETQYF.

This rearrangement joins TRBV7-6 to TRBJ2-5; possibly TRBD1 for D (5 bases). The CDR3 is 14 residues long. The germline V gene has CDR1 SGHVS and CDR2 FNYEAQ. Trimming shortened V by 5 bases and J by 5 bases, and 15 bases separated the two germline ends. For the CDR3, the DNA is TGTGCCAGCAGCGCAGGTCAGGGCTTGGAGACCCAGTACTTC. Protein product: CASSAGQGLETQYF. Supplemented by reference TRBV7-6 and TRBJ2-5, the full variable domain reads GAGVSQSPRYKVTKRGQDVALRCDPISGHVSLYWYRQALGQGPEFLTYFNYEAQQDKSGLPNDRFSAERPEGSISTLTIQRTEQRDSAMYRCASSAGQGLETQYFGPGTRLLVL.

V and J are TRBV27 and TRBJ2-5; TRBD2 matches 7 bases. There are 16 residues in the CDR3. Germline V gene sequence: CDR1 MNHEY, CDR2 SMNVEV (reference sequence). The ends lost 5 bases at V and 1 base at J; junction bases unmatched: 10. CDR3 region: CASSPYSGGGQETQYF. The CDR3 DNA follows: TGTGCCAGCAGTCCCTACTCGGGGGGAGGCCAAGAGACCCAGTACTTC.

The genes are TRBV19 and TRBJ2-3; D remains unclear. This CDR3 is 17 amino acids long. Trimming took off 3 bases at V and 2 bases at J, with 18 bases between the two ends. The germline CDR1 and CDR2 sequences are LNHDA and SQIVND (reference sequence). The CDR3 coding sequence is TGTGCCAGTAGTATTCACCGCAGCGTTACATCCACAGATACGCAGTATTTT. Translation: CASSIHRSVTSTDTQYF.

This clone came up once. The V call is TRBV29-1, the J call TRBJ2-1; a weak D match, TRBD1 (6 bases). V shed 3 bases and J shed 5 bases, with 20 bases lying between them. The CDR3 has 16 residues. CDR1 is SQVTM, CDR2 ANQGSEA, per germline. CDR3 loop: CSVESTTGRGHNEQFF. CDR3 bases: TGCAGCGTTGAGTCCACGACAGGCAGAGGGCACAATGAGCAGTTCTTC.

The rearrangement uses TRBV7-9 and TRBJ2-7; D is unclear. This CDR3 contains 15 residues. Germline lookup yields CDR1 SEHNR and CDR2 FQNEAQ (reference sequence). V shed 1 base and J shed 1 base, with 11 bases lying between them. CDR3 nucleotides: TGTGCCAGCAGCTTAGTACCCGACCTGTCCTACGAGCAGTACTTC. Translating it yields CASSLVPDLSYEQYF.

This sequence joins TRBV7-7 and TRBJ2-1; D unresolved. CDR1 is SSHAT, CDR2 FNYEAQ, per germline (reference sequence). With 3 bases removed from V and 5 bases from J, the gap between germline ends came to 8 bases. The CDR3 is 13 amino acids. The CDR3 DNA sequence: TGTGCCAGCAGCTTGTCTGGAAACAATGAGCAGTTCTTC. This translates into CASSLSGNNEQFF.